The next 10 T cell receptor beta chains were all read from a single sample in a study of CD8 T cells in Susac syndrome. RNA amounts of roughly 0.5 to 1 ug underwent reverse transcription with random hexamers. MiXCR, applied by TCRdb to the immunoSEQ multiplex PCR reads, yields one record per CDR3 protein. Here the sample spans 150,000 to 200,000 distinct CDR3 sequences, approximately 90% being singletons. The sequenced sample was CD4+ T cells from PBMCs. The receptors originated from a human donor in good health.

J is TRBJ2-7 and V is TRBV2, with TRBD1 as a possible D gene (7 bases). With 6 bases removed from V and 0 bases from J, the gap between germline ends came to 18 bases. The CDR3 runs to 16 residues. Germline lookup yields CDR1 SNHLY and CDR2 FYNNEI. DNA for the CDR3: TGTGCCAGCAGCGATCCCAGGGGGGTCAGCTCCTACGAGCAGTACTTC. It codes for CASSDPRGVSSYEQYF.

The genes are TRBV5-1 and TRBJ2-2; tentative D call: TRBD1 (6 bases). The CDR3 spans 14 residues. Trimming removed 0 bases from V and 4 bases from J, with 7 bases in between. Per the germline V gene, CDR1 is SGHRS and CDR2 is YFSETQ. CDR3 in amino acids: CASSLDRATGELFF. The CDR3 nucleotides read TGCGCCAGCAGCTTGGACAGGGCCACCGGGGAGCTGTTTTTT.

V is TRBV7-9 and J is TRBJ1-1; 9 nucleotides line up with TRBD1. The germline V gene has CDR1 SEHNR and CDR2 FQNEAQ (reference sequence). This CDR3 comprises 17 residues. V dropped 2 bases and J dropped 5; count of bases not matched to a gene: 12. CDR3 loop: CASSLFHTGGAWTEAFF. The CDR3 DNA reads TGTGCCAGCAGCTTATTCCACACAGGGGGCGCATGGACTGAAGCTTTCTTT. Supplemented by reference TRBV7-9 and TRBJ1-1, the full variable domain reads DTGVSQNPRHKITKRGQNVTFRCDPISEHNRLYWYRQTLGQGPEFLTYFQNEAQLEKSRLLSDRFSAERPKGSFSTLEIQRTEQGDSAMYLCASSLFHTGGAWTEAFFGQGTRLTVV.

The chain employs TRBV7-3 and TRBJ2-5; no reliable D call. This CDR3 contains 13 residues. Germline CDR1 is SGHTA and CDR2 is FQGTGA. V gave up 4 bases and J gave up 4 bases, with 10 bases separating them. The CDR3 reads CASSSNIRETQYF. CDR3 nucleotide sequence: TGTGCCAGCAGCTCTAACATTCGAGAGACCCAGTACTTC.

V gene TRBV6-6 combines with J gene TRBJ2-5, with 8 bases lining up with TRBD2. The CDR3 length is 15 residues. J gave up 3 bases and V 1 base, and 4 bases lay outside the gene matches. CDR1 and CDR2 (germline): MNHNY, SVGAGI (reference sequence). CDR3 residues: CASSYWAAGEETQYF. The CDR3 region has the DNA TGTGCCAGCAGTTACTGGGCAGCGGGGGAAGAGACCCAGTACTTC.

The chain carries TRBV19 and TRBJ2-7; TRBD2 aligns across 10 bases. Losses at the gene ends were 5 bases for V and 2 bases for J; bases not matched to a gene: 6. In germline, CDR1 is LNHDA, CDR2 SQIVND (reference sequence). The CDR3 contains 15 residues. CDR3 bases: TGTGCCAGTAGTTCACGGACTAGCGGAACCTACGAGCAGTACTTC. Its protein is CASSSRTSGTYEQYF.

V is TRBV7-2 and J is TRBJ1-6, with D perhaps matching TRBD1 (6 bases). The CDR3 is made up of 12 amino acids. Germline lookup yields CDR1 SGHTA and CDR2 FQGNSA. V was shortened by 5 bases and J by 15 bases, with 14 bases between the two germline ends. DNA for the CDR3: TGTGCCAGCAGCGACTTTACAGGGAACCTCCACTTT. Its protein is CASSDFTGNLHF.

The CDR3 loop is CAISQGGTGVTTRGAFF. The CDR3 DNA reads TGTGCCATCAGTCAAGGGGGGACAGGGGTTACGACGAGGGGAGCTTTCTTT. The chain links TRBV10-3 to TRBJ1-1, with TRBD1 matching over 10 bases. V was clipped by 5 bases and J by 10 bases; unmatched bases: 19. This CDR3 has 17 residues. The germline V gene has CDR1 ENHRY and CDR2 SYGVKD.

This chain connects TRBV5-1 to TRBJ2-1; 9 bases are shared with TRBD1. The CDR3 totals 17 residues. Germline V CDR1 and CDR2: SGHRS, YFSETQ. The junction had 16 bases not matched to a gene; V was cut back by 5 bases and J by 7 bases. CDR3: CASSIMGAGTGQNEQFF. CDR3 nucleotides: TGCGCCAGCAGTATTATGGGGGCTGGGACAGGGCAAAATGAGCAGTTCTTC.

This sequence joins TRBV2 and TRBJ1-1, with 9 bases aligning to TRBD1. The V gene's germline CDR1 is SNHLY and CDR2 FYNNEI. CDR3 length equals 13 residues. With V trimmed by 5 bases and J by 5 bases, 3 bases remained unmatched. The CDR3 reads CASSSDRGTEAFF. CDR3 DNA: TGTGCCAGCAGTAGCGACAGGGGGACTGAAGCTTTCTTT.